One and the same sample provided the 10 T cell receptor beta chains below, sequenced in a study of CD8 T cells in Susac syndrome. RNA totalling about 0.45 to 1 ug underwent reverse transcription with random hexamers. TCRdb reprocessed the immunoSEQ multiplex PCR reads with MiXCR, giving one entry per CDR3 protein. This sample has fewer than 300,000 distinct CDR3 sequences; roughly 85% occur once, and the top ten carry approximately 0.11%. The sequencing sample was made of CD8+ T cells from PBMCs. These receptors were collected from a human donor with multiple sclerosis.

This chain links TRBV30 with TRBJ2-1; tentative D call: TRBD2 (6 bases). Trimming removed 0 bases from V and 4 bases from J, with 19 bases in between. Germline-derived CDR1 and CDR2 are GTSNPN and SVGIG (reference sequence). The CDR3 sequence is 17 residues long. CDR3 bases: TGTGCCTGGAGTGTTCTCACAGGAGGGCCTTTATACAATGAGCAGTTCTTC. Amino acids: CAWSVLTGGPLYNEQFF.

The CDR3 DNA is TGTGCCAGCAGCTTAGTCGGACAGGGCAGGGACACCATATATTTT. This sequence encodes CASSLVGQGRDTIYF. The chain carries TRBV7-9 and TRBJ1-3; 8 bases fit TRBD1. The V segment lost 1 base and the J segment 8 bases; nucleotides outside the gene matches: 7. Germline V gene data show CDR1 as SEHNR and CDR2 as FQNEAQ (reference sequence). The CDR3 length is 15 residues.

This clonotype has just a few counts. The rearrangement joins TRBV6-1 to TRBJ2-5; no reliable D call. Germline V gives CDR1 MNHNS, CDR2 SASEGT. CDR3 length equals 15 residues. Trimming left V 6 bases short and J 2 bases short, with 16 bases between. CDR3 sequence reads: CASRSQSRIQETQYF. CDR3 coding DNA: TGTGCCAGCAGGTCCCAATCGCGGATACAAGAGACCCAGTACTTC.

The chain couples TRBV14 to TRBJ2-7, with D possibly called TRBD1 or TRBD2 (5 bases each). CDR3 length equals 16 residues. CDR1 is SGHDN, CDR2 FVKESK, per germline. Trimming left V 4 bases short and J 2 bases short, with 18 bases between. The CDR3 is CASSRISGTPPYEQYF. CDR3 DNA: TGTGCCAGCAGCCGCATCTCCGGGACCCCACCCTACGAGCAGTACTTC.

This chain connects TRBV14 to TRBJ2-7; unclear D gene. This CDR3 is 14 amino acids long. The germline gives CDR1 SGHDN, CDR2 FVKESK. Trimming took 4 bases from V and 3 from J, leaving 13 bases between them. CDR3: CASSRGGPLYEQYF. CDR3 coding DNA: TGTGCCAGCAGCCGTGGTGGACCGCTCTACGAGCAGTACTTC.

The J gene is TRBJ2-4, the V gene TRBV2, with unresolved D. CDR1 and CDR2 from the germline V gene are SNHLY and FYNNEI. This CDR3 has 12 amino acids. Trimming took off 11 bases at V and 0 bases at J, with 8 bases between the two ends. CDR3 loop: CAGVGAKNIQYF. Here the CDR3 DNA reads TGTGCCGGGGTGGGAGCCAAAAACATTCAGTACTTC.

This chain connects TRBV24-1 to TRBJ2-1, with 9 bases fitting TRBD2. The V gene's germline CDR1 is KGHDR and CDR2 SFDVKD. With 2 bases clipped from V and 15 bases from J, the junction kept 4 bases outside the gene matches. The CDR3 contains 12 residues. The DNA for the CDR3 is TGTGCCACCAGTGATTCCGGGACTAGCCCGTTCTTC. Encoded protein: CATSDSGTSPFF.

This clonotype showed up just once. The chain links TRBV15 to TRBJ2-1; D is undetermined. The V end was cut by 0 bases, the J end by 5 bases, with 5 bases between. Germline-derived CDR1 and CDR2 are LNHNV and YYDKDF (reference sequence). The CDR3 runs 13 residues. The CDR3 DNA is TGTGCCACCAGCAGAGAAGTTCACAATGAGCAGTTCTTC. It encodes CATSREVHNEQFF.

The gene calls are TRBV2 and TRBJ1-4; the D gene is possibly TRBD1 (5 bases). Trimming cost V 6 bases and J 8 bases, with 16 bases left between them. The CDR3 is 14 amino acids. From germline, CDR1 is SNHLY and CDR2 FYNNEI. The CDR3 nucleotides read TGTGCCAGCAGGACGGGGATCCGGGGGGAAAAACTGTTTTTT. Translation gives CASRTGIRGEKLFF.

V and J are TRBV4-1 and TRBJ2-1; 8 positions agree with TRBD2. The CDR3 sequence is 17 residues long. V was clipped by 0 bases and J by 1 base; unmatched bases: 5. Germline V CDR1 and CDR2: MGHRA, YSYEKL. The CDR3 is CASSQDSPSGSYNEQFF. The CDR3, as DNA: TGCGCCAGCAGCCAAGACTCCCCTAGCGGGTCCTACAATGAGCAGTTCTTC.